This TCR beta chain comes out of a study of shared clonotypes between healthy human individuals. Study-wide background: For every donor, three CD4 naive, three CD4 memory, two CD8 naive and one CD8 memory plates were used. Whole-study findings and limits: Large sequencing depth failed to make sorted-subset sequencing complete, rarefaction showed. Collection of samples was limited to blood; tissue repertoires likely differ.

The authors ran the assay at deep level. TCRdb's copy holds only in-frame clones and misses some; the assay was immunoSEQ multiplex PCR. This table holds 2.3 million or so clones, about 92% found once. With regard to this clone: The target antigen is unknown.

CDR1 is LGHNA and CDR2 is YSLEER in the germline V gene. The CDR3 spans 16 residues. The J segment lost 4 bases and the V segment lost 1 base, leaving 5 bases of the junction unmatched. Sequencing was done on a sample of naive CD4+ T cells from PBMCs. Regarding subset: CD45RA+ positively selected. V is TRBV4-3 and J is TRBJ2-1, with 9 bases identical to TRBD2. This receptor was taken from a young man in good health. Some clones in this sample may be carry-over from other donors' samples. CDR3 bases: TGCGCCAGCAGCCAAGCGGGCGGGAGGGGATACAATGAGCAGTTCTTC. Translation: CASSQAGGRGYNEQFF.